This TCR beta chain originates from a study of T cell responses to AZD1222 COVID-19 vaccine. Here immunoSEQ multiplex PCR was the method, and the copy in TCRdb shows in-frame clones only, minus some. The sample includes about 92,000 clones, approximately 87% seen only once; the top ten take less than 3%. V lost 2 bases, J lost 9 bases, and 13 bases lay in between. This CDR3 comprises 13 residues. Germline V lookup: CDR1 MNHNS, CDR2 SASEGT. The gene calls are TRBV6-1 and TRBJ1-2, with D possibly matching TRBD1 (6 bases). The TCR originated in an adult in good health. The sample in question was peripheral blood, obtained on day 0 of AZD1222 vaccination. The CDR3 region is CASSEKGGGRYTF. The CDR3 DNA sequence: TGTGCCAGCAGTGAAAAGGGGGGCGGGCGCTACACCTTC.